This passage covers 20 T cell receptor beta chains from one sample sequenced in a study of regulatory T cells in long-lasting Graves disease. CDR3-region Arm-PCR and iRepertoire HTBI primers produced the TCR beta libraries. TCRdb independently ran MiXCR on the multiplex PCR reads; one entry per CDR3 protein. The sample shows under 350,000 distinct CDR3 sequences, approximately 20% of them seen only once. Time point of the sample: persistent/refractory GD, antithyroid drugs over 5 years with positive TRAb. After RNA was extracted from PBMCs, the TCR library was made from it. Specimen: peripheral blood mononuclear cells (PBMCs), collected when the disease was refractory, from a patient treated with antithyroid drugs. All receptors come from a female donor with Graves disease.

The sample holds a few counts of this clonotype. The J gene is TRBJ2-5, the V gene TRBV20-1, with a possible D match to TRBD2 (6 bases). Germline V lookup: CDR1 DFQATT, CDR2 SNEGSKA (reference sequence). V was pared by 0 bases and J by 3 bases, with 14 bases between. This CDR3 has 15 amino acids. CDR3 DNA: TGCAGTGCTAGAGATCTGTACTGGGAGGAAGAGACCCAGTACTTC. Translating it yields CSARDLYWEEETQYF.

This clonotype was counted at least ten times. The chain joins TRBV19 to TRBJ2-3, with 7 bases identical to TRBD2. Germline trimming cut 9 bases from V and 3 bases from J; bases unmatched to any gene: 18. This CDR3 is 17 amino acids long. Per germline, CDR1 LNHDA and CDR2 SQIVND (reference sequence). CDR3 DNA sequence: TGTGCCAGCCGATTCTTGGGCGGGAGAGCTTGTACAGATACGCAGTATTTT. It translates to CASRFLGGRACTDTQYF.

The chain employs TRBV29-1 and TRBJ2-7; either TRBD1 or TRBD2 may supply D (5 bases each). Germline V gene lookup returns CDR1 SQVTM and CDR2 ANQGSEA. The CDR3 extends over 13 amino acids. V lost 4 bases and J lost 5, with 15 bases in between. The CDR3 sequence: CSVAGYGDDEQYF. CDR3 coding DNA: TGCAGCGTTGCGGGTTATGGGGACGACGAGCAGTACTTC.

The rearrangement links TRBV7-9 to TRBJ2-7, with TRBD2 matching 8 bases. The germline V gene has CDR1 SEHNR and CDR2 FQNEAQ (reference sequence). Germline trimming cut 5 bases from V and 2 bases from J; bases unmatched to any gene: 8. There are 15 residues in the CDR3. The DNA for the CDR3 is TGTGCCAGCAGCCCCCCGGGGGGGGCGGCCTACGAGCAGTACTTC. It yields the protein CASSPPGGAAYEQYF.

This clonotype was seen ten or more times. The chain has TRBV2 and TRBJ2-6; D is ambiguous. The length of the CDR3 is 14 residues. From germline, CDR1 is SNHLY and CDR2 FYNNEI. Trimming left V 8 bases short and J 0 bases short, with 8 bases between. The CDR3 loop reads CASAQPSGANVLTF. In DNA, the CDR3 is TGTGCCAGCGCCCAGCCCTCTGGGGCCAACGTCCTGACTTTC.

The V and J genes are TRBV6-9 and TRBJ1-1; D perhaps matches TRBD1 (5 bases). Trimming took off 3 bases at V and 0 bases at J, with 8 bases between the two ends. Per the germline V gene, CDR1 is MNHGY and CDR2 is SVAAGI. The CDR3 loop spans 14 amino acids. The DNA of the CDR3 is TGTGCCAGCAGTTACGGGGCGGTGAACACTGAAGCTTTCTTT. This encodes CASSYGAVNTEAFF.

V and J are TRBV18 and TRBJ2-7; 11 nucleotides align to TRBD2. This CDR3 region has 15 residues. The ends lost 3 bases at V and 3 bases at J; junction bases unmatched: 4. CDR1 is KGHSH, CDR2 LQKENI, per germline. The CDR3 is CASSPGLAGNYEQYF. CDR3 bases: TGTGCCAGCTCACCCGGACTAGCGGGTAACTACGAGCAGTACTTC.

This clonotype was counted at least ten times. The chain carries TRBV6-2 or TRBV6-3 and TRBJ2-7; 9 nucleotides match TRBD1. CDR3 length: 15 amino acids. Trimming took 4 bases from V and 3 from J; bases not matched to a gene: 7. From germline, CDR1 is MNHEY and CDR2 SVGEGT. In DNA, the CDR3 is TGTGCCAGCAGTTCAACAGGGGGCTCAAACTACGAGCAGTACTTC. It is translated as CASSSTGGSNYEQYF.

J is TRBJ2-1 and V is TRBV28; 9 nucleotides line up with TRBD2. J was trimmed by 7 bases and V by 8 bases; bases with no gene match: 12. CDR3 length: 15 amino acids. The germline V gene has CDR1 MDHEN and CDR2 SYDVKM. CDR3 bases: TGTGCCAGCGGACGCGTAGCGGGAGTGGGTAATGAGCAGTTCTTC. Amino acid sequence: CASGRVAGVGNEQFF.

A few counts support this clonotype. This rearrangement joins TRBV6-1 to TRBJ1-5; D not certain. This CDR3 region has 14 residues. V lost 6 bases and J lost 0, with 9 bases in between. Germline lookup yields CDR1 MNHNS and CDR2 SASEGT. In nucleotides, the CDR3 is TGTGCCAGCAGATCGGTGGGTAGCAATCAGCCCCAGCATTTT. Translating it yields CASRSVGSNQPQHF.

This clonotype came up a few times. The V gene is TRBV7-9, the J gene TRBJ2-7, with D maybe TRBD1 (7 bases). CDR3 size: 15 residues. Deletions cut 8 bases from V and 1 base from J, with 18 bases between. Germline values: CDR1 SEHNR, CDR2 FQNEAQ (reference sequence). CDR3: CASGGGGGISYEQYF. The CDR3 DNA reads TGTGCCAGCGGAGGGGGCGGAGGGATATCCTACGAGCAGTACTTC.

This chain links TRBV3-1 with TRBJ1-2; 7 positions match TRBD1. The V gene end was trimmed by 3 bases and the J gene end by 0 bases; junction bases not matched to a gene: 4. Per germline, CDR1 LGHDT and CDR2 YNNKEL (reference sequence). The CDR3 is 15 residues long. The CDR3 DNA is TGTGCCAGCAGCCACCGGGGGACAGCTAACTATGGCTACACCTTC. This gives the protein CASSHRGTANYGYTF.

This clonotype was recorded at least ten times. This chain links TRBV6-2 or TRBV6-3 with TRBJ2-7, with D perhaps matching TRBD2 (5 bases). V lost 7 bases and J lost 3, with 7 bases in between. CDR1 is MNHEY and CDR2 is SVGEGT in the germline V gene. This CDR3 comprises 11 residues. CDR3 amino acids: CASTRGYEQYF. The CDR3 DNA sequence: TGTGCCAGCACACGGGGCTACGAGCAGTACTTC.

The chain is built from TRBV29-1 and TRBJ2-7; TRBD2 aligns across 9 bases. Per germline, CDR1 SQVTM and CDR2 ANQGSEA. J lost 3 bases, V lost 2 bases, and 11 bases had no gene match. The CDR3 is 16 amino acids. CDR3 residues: CSVEILRGAGGYEQYF. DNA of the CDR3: TGCAGCGTTGAAATCCTTCGGGGAGCGGGAGGCTACGAGCAGTACTTC.

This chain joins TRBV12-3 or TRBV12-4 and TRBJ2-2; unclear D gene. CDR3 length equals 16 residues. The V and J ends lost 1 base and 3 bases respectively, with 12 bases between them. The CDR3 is CASSLDSTWDTGELFF. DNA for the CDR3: TGTGCCAGCAGTTTAGACAGTACTTGGGACACCGGGGAGCTGTTTTTT.

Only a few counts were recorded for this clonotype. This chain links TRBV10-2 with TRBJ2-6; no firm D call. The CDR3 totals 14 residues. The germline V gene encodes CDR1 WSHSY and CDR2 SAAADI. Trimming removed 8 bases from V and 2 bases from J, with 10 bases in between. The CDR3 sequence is CASRWGPGANVLTF. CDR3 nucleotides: TGCGCCAGCCGTTGGGGTCCTGGGGCCAACGTCCTGACTTTC.

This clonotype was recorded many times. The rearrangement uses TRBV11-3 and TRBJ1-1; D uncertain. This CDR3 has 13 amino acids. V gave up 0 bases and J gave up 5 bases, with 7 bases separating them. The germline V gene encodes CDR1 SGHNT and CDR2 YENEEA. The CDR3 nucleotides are TGTGCCAGCAGCTTAGAGGCCGGAACTGAAGCTTTCTTT. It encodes CASSLEAGTEAFF.

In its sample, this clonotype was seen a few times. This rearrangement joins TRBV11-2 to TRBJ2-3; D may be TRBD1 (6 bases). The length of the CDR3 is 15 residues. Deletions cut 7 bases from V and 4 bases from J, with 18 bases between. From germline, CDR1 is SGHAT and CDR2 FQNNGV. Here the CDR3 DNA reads TGTGCCAGCACCCTATTGAGGGGGAGCGCAGATACGCAGTATTTT. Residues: CASTLLRGSADTQYF.

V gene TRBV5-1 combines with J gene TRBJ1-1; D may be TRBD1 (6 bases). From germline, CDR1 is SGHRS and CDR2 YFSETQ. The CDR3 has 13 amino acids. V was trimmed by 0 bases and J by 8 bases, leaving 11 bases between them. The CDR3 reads CASSLDPDSEAFF. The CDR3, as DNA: TGCGCCAGCAGCTTGGACCCGGACAGCGAAGCTTTCTTT.

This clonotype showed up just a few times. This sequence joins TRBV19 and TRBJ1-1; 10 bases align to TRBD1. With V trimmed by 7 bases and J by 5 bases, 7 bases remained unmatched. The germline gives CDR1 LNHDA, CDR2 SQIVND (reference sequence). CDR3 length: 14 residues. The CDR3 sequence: CASNRGTGATEAFF. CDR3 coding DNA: TGTGCCAGTAACCGGGGGACAGGGGCTACTGAAGCTTTCTTT.